The clone carrying this T cell receptor (beta chain) was seen a handful of times. Its antigen is undetermined. The sample originates from a study of beta chain features in type 1 diabetes. Study-wide results and limits: The question left open here concerned HLA type influencing TCRB rearrangement.

Every bit of the isolated RNA underwent reverse transcription, so sequencing read expressed TCRB transcripts. Produced via immunoSEQ multiplex PCR; TCRdb's table is partial and in-frame only. The sample lists over 700,000 clones; 15% to 20% were seen once. Germline V gene lookup returns CDR1 SNHLY and CDR2 FYNNEI. The CDR3 is 13 amino acids. The J segment lost 4 bases and the V segment lost 6 bases, leaving 5 bases of the junction unmatched. The source of this sequence is a woman aged 18-29 years in good health. The sequencing input was naive CD4+ T cells from blood. This sequence joins TRBV2 and TRBJ2-5; 7 bases agree with TRBD2. CDR3 loop: CASREGGAETQYF. The CDR3 nucleotides read TGTGCCAGCAGGGAGGGAGGGGCAGAGACCCAGTACTTC.